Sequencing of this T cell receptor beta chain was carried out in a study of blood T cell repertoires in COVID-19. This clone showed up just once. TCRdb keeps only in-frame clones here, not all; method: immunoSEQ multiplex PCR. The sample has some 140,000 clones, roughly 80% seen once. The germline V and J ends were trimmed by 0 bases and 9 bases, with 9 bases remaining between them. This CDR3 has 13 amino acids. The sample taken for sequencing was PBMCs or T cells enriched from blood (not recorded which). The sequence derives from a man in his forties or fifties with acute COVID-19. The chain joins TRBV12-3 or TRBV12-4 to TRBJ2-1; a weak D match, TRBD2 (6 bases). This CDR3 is CASSLAEGAEQFF. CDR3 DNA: TGTGCCAGCAGTTTAGCGGAGGGAGCTGAGCAGTTCTTC.